Each of the 16 T cell receptor beta chains below was sequenced from the same sample in a study of beta chain features in type 1 diabetes. General study points: A moderate, significant TCRB CDR3 shortening appeared in type 1 diabetes across four CD4+ subsets.

TCRB transcripts that were expressed got sequenced, as all of the isolated RNA had been reverse transcribed. Here immunoSEQ multiplex PCR was the method, and the copy in TCRdb shows in-frame clones only, minus some. The sample carries about 360,000 clones, about 12% recorded once. What these receptors recognize is not known. Sequenced sample: naive CD4+ T cells from blood. All receptors derive from a woman in her late teens or twenties with type 1 diabetes.

CDR3 DNA sequence: TGTGCCAGCAGTTTACGTCCAGCGGGTACCCAAGAGACCCAGTACTTC. Protein sequence: CASSLRPAGTQETQYF. The chain links TRBV27 to TRBJ2-5, with D possibly being TRBD2 (6 bases). This CDR3 region has 16 residues. CDR1 is MNHEY and CDR2 is SMNVEV in the germline V gene (reference sequence). V was trimmed by 2 bases and J by 1 base, leaving 14 bases between them.

The chain is built from TRBV29-1 and TRBJ2-2; tentative D call: TRBD1 (6 bases). The CDR3 spans 14 residues. The germline V gene encodes CDR1 SQVTM and CDR2 ANQGSEA. Between the trimmed V and J ends, which lost 7 bases and 2 bases, there was a span of 14 bases. The DNA of the CDR3 is TGCAGCGCCCGCCCAGGGGTAAACACCGGGGAGCTGTTTTTT. Amino acid sequence: CSARPGVNTGELFF.

The sample holds a few counts of this clone. The chain combines TRBV20-1 with TRBJ2-3; D gene uncertain. The CDR3 consists of 11 residues. CDR1 is DFQATT and CDR2 is SNEGSKA in the germline V gene (reference sequence). V was shortened by 6 bases and J by 5 bases, with 9 bases between the two germline ends. CDR3 loop: CSALPGDTQYF. CDR3 bases: TGCAGTGCCCTCCCCGGAGATACGCAGTATTTT.

V gene TRBV2 combines with J gene TRBJ2-7; tentatively, D is TRBD1 (5 bases). The CDR3 covers 11 residues. The V gene's germline CDR1 is SNHLY and CDR2 FYNNEI. Deletions cut 4 bases from V and 6 bases from J, with 7 bases between. DNA of the CDR3: TGTGCCAGCAGTGTTCAGGGCGAGCAGTACTTC. Protein: CASSVQGEQYF.

J is TRBJ2-3 and V is TRBV5-1, with 9 bases lining up with TRBD1. The CDR3 length is 16 residues. Germline lookup yields CDR1 SGHRS and CDR2 YFSETQ. Unmatched junction bases numbered 6, after V lost 4 bases and J lost 0 bases. CDR3 residues: CASSRDRVRSTDTQYF. In nucleotides, the CDR3 is TGCGCCAGCAGCCGGGACAGGGTAAGGAGCACAGATACGCAGTATTTT. Filled out from reference TRBV5-1 and TRBJ2-3, the complete variable domain reads KAGVTQTPRYLIKTRGQQVTLSCSPISGHRSVSWYQQTPGQGLQFLFEYFSETQRNKGNFPGRFSGRQFSNSRSEMNVSTLELGDSALYLCASSRDRVRSTDTQYFGPGTRLTVL.

The genes are TRBV16 and TRBJ2-4; 7 bases agree with TRBD1. V lost 3 bases to trimming and J lost 0 bases; unmatched junction nucleotides: 8. The CDR3 loop spans 17 amino acids. CDR1 KGHSY and CDR2 FQNENV come from the germline V gene. The CDR3 reads CASSHAWDRLAKNIQYF. The CDR3 bases are TGTGCCAGCAGCCACGCCTGGGACAGACTAGCCAAAAACATTCAGTACTTC.

This chain links TRBV7-2 with TRBJ1-5; TRBD1 matches at 9 bases. The J segment lost 7 bases and the V segment lost 5 bases, leaving 6 bases of the junction unmatched. Germline V gene data show CDR1 as SGHTA and CDR2 as FQGNSA. CDR3 length equals 14 residues. CDR3 bases: TGTGCCAGCAGCGCAAACAGGGGGCACCAGCCCCAGCATTTT. Its protein is CASSANRGHQPQHF.

The chain uses TRBV20-1 and TRBJ1-1; D is unresolved. The CDR3 consists of 11 residues. Germline CDR1 DFQATT, CDR2 SNEGSKA (reference sequence). The V end was cut by 6 bases, the J end by 5 bases, with 10 bases between. The CDR3 protein is CSAEHGTEAFF. CDR3 bases: TGCAGTGCCGAGCACGGGACTGAAGCTTTCTTT.

This clone appeared a few times. The chain carries TRBV7-2 and TRBJ2-5, with TRBD1 matching over 8 bases. J gave up 5 bases and V 3 bases, and 5 bases lay outside the gene matches. CDR1 SGHTA and CDR2 FQGNSA come from the germline V gene. This CDR3 contains 14 residues. CDR3 amino acids: CASSFAGGPETQYF. The CDR3 bases are TGTGCCAGCAGCTTCGCAGGGGGCCCTGAGACCCAGTACTTC.

This clone came up a few times. The rearrangement uses TRBV11-2 and TRBJ2-4; tentative D call: TRBD1 (8 bases). The CDR3 spans 15 residues. V was clipped by 5 bases and J by 6 bases, with 17 bases between them. Germline V gene lookup returns CDR1 SGHAT and CDR2 FQNNGV. CDR3 sequence (DNA): TGTGCCAGCAGCGAGAACAGGGGGGGTACAAACATTCAGTACTTC. As protein: CASSENRGGTNIQYF.

The table lists this clone with a few counts. The chain links TRBV7-7 to TRBJ2-7; TRBD1 matches at 7 bases. V was pared by 5 bases and J by 4 bases, with 8 bases of the junction left unmatched. This CDR3 has 14 amino acids. Looked up from germline, CDR1 is SSHAT and CDR2 is FNYEAQ (reference sequence). CDR3 DNA: TGTGCCAGCAGCCCAGCAGACAGGGTTTACGAGCAGTACTTC. This encodes CASSPADRVYEQYF.

This chain uses TRBV5-1 with TRBJ2-5, with D possibly matching TRBD2 (6 bases). With 5 bases removed from V and 4 bases from J, the gap between germline ends came to 12 bases. This CDR3 contains 13 residues. Germline V lookup: CDR1 SGHRS, CDR2 YFSETQ. The CDR3 is CASRELGGETQYF. CDR3 sequence (DNA): TGCGCCAGCAGGGAATTGGGGGGAGAGACCCAGTACTTC.

The rearrangement joins TRBV11-2 to TRBJ2-5; D remains ambiguous. The CDR3 sequence is 11 residues long. V was pared by 4 bases and J by 5 bases, with 5 bases between. Looked up from germline, CDR1 is SGHAT and CDR2 is FQNNGV. The CDR3 here is CASSWRETQYF. The CDR3 DNA sequence: TGTGCCAGCAGCTGGCGGGAGACCCAGTACTTC.

This clone turned up a few times. The chain uses TRBV30 and TRBJ2-1, with TRBD2 matching over 11 bases. This CDR3 comprises 15 residues. V lost 2 bases to trimming and J lost 2 bases; unmatched junction nucleotides: 2. Germline CDR1 reads GTSNPN; CDR2 reads SVGIG (reference sequence). The CDR3 loop is CAWSRLAGTYNEQFF. In DNA form, the CDR3 reads TGTGCCTGGAGTCGACTAGCGGGGACCTACAATGAGCAGTTCTTC.

In this sample, this clone turned up a few times. CDR3 DNA sequence: TGCGCCAGCAGCTTGGTACGTCAGGTGGGGCAGTATTTT. As protein: CASSLVRQVGQYF. This rearrangement joins TRBV5-1 to TRBJ2-3, with D unresolved. The CDR3 is 13 amino acids. Germline CDR1 reads SGHRS; CDR2 reads YFSETQ. Trimming left V 0 bases short and J 11 bases short, with 13 bases between.

This clone was seen a few times. The chain combines TRBV7-9 with TRBJ2-7; a weak D match, TRBD2 (5 bases). The V and J ends lost 8 bases and 1 base respectively, with 21 bases between them. There are 16 residues in the CDR3. The germline gives CDR1 SEHNR, CDR2 FQNEAQ (reference sequence). Written as DNA, the CDR3 is TGTGCCAGCTTTGCTTCGGACTCCTCGGCATCCTACGAGCAGTACTTC. Amino acid sequence: CASFASDSSASYEQYF.